This T cell receptor beta chain was obtained from a study of PD-1 blockade in classical Hodgkin lymphoma. Study background: With a 2-week interval, patients received intravenous nivolumab at 3 mg/kg. Study-wide points: Lower baseline TCR diversity marked trial partial responders and progressors. A reduction in baseline TCR diversity was reportedly seen in newly diagnosed patients relative to healthy donors.

Time point defined: cycle 4 day 1 (C4D1), after less than 7 weeks of nivolumab. Each of the patients experienced relapse following autologous stem cell transplantation, and their brentuximab vedotin exposure differed. Starting with thawed PBMCs, CD4+ T cells were purified by magnetic negative selection. About this clone itself: Its antigen is still unknown.

Trimming cost V 1 base and J 3 bases, with 22 bases left between them. CDR1 and CDR2 (germline): MDHEN, SYDVKM. This CDR3 comprises 18 residues. The data were produced by immunoSEQ multiplex PCR, yet TCRdb's version contains in-frame clones alone and is incomplete. The sample lists some 9,500 clones; around 80% were seen once. The sample here was CD4+ T cells from blood, taken before the fourth cycle of nivolumab. This sequence originates from a human donor with classical Hodgkin lymphoma. V and J are TRBV28 and TRBJ2-7, with TRBD1 as a possible D gene (5 bases). DNA of the CDR3: TGTGCCAGCAGTTTATCGGCAGGGCTCACCCCATCCTACTACGAGCAGTACTTC. Protein: CASSLSAGLTPSYYEQYF.